This T cell receptor beta chain was captured by sequencing in a study of T-cell reconstitution after alpha-beta-depleted transplantation in children. Preparing the TCRbeta library involved the use of unique molecular identifiers. TCRdb re-derived calls from the PCR reads in MiXCR, one entry per CDR3 protein. The sample includes approximately 350,000 distinct CDR3 sequences, 10% of them seen just once. V shed 0 bases and J shed 0 bases, with 17 bases lying between them. Germline V lookup: CDR1 LGHNA, CDR2 YSLEER. This CDR3 comprises 19 residues. This clonotype was sampled from a human donor who donated a stem cell graft to a child with acute lymphoblastic leukemia. The sequencing used PBMCs from the stem cell graft donor, collected from the stem cell graft. The chain has TRBV4-3 and TRBJ2-2; no reliable D call. CDR3 nucleotide sequence: TGCGCCAGCAGCCAAGATCATCTGGGGTCCAGCGCGAACACCGGGGAGCTGTTTTTT. This codes for CASSQDHLGSSANTGELFF.